A single sample is the source of the 10 T cell receptor beta chains below, sequenced in a study of CD8+CD57+ T cells in acquired aplastic anemia. CDR3 and TCR beta VDJ profiling relied on a genomic DNA template. TCRdb used MiXCR to reprocess the reads, holding one entry per CDR3 protein. The sample shows 150,000 to 200,000 distinct CDR3 sequences, roughly 47% of them seen only once. Material for sequencing was sorted CD4+, CD8+, or CD8+CD57+ T cells (not recorded which) from PBMCs. These receptors all come from a human donor in good health.

Ten or more counts support this clonotype. CDR3: CSARIGGGNTEAFF. The CDR3 DNA reads as TGCAGTGCTCGTATTGGTGGGGGGAACACTGAAGCTTTCTTT. The chain is built from TRBV20-1 and TRBJ1-1, with a tentative D call TRBD1 (5 bases). The CDR3 totals 14 residues. Trimming removed 5 bases from V and 1 base from J, with 14 bases in between. CDR1 and CDR2 (germline): DFQATT, SNEGSKA (reference sequence).

J is TRBJ2-1 and V is TRBV11-2; the D gene is possibly TRBD2 (6 bases). Germline assignment: CDR1 SGHAT and CDR2 FQNNGV. The V gene lost 3 bases and the J gene lost 2 bases, with 11 bases spanning the gap. The CDR3 is 15 residues long. CDR3 nucleotides: TGTGCCAGCAGCTTGCTAGCGCTCACCTACAATGAGCAGTTCTTC. Protein sequence: CASSLLALTYNEQFF.

This clonotype was found many times. This rearrangement joins TRBV29-1 to TRBJ2-3, with D possibly TRBD1 on 6 matching bases. Looked up from germline, CDR1 is SQVTM and CDR2 is ANQGSEA. The CDR3 contains 11 residues. The ends were cut back, 7 bases at V and 9 bases at J, with 14 bases in the middle. This CDR3 is CSGSGTPTQYF. The CDR3 nucleotides are TGCAGCGGCTCCGGGACACCGACGCAGTATTTT.

This clonotype came up many times. The chain employs TRBV20-1 and TRBJ2-7; D possibly corresponds to TRBD2 (5 bases). The ends were cut back, 5 bases at V and 6 bases at J, with 17 bases in the middle. The CDR3 extends over 13 amino acids. Per the germline V gene, CDR1 is DFQATT and CDR2 is SNEGSKA (reference sequence). In nucleotides, the CDR3 is TGCAGTGCTCAAGACTATACGGTGGGCGAGCAGTACTTC. It codes for CSAQDYTVGEQYF.

As regards this clonotype: An end of the junction does not agree with germline; a read error may underlie this. This chain uses TRBV20-1 with TRBJ1-5; D remains unclear. Germline CDR1 reads DFQATT; CDR2 reads SNEGSKA (reference sequence). The CDR3 is 13 residues long. The CDR3 region is CSARDPMVSGAYF. In nucleotides, the CDR3 is TGCAGTGCTAGAGATCCGATGGTGTCTGGTGCCTATTTT.

The chain has TRBV7-8 and TRBJ2-5, with D possibly TRBD2 on 6 matching bases. Germline V CDR1 and CDR2: SGHVS, FQNEAQ. V lost 8 bases to trimming and J lost 5 bases, with 15 bases between them. The CDR3 is 13 residues long. CDR3 residues: CASWPTSHETQYF. DNA for the CDR3: TGTGCCAGCTGGCCGACTAGTCACGAGACCCAGTACTTC. Looking up the rest from reference TRBV7-8 and TRBJ2-5 gives the full variable domain: GAGVSQSPRYKVAKRGQDVALRCDPISGHVSLFWYQQALGQGPEFLTYFQNEAQLDKSGLPSDRFFAERPEGSVSTLKIQRTQQEDSAVYLCASWPTSHETQYFGPGTRLLVL.

This clonotype was recorded at least ten times. The chain has TRBV9 and TRBJ2-1; TRBD2 is a possible D gene (6 bases). CDR3 length: 16 amino acids. Germline assignment: CDR1 SGDLS and CDR2 YYNGEE. Trimming left V 3 bases short and J 9 bases short, with 22 bases between. The CDR3 DNA sequence: TGTGCCAGCAGCGCCTCGCCGGCCGGCGGGATTGGTGAGCAGTTCTTC. Its translation is CASSASPAGGIGEQFF.

A word on this clonotype: Just one base apart from a much larger clone, this may be a read error. J is TRBJ1-1 and V is TRBV20-1, with a possible D match to TRBD1 (5 bases). CDR3 length: 15 residues. CDR1 DFQATT and CDR2 SNEGSKA come from the germline V gene (reference sequence). The DNA of the CDR3 is TGCAGTGCTAGCGCTCGAAGACAGATGAACATTGAAGCTTTCTTT. This sequence encodes CSASARRQMNIEAFF.

This clonotype was observed many times. This chain connects TRBV20-1 to TRBJ2-1, with 10 bases identical to TRBD2. Trimming at V came to 0 bases and at J to 7 bases, leaving 6 bases not matched to a gene. Per the germline V gene, CDR1 is DFQATT and CDR2 is SNEGSKA (reference sequence). This CDR3 has 15 amino acids. CDR3 region: CSAREAVAGGNEQFF. CDR3 nucleotides: TGCAGTGCTAGAGAAGCGGTAGCGGGAGGTAATGAGCAGTTCTTC.

The chain has TRBV11-1 and TRBJ2-1, with TRBD2 matching over 11 bases. The CDR3 spans 14 residues. Trimming took 4 bases from V and 8 from J; bases not matched to a gene: 4. Germline loops: CDR1 SGHAT, CDR2 FQDESV (reference sequence). This CDR3 reads CASSSSGRSHEQFF. CDR3 DNA sequence: TGTGCCAGCAGCTCTAGCGGGAGGAGCCATGAGCAGTTCTTC. The full variable domain, rest sourced from reference TRBV11-1 and TRBJ2-1, is EAEVAQSPRYKITEKSQAVAFWCDPISGHATLYWYRQILGQGPELLVQFQDESVVDDSQLPKDRFSAERLKGVDSTLKIQPAELGDSAMYLCASSSSGRSHEQFFGPGTRLTVL.